The clone carrying this T cell receptor beta chain was observed a handful of times. No antigen is known for it. The record originates from a study of T-cell reconstitution after alpha-beta-depleted transplantation in children. This CDR3 has 14 residues. V lost 6 bases, J lost 2 bases, and 3 bases stayed unmatched. CDR1 LGHNA and CDR2 YNFKEQ come from the germline V gene. TCRbeta library preparation incorporated unique molecular identifiers. TCRdb passed the PCR reads through MiXCR, listing each CDR3 protein once. The sample holds approximately 300,000 distinct CDR3 sequences, 10% seen once. The study, taken as a whole, reports: Surviving recipient T cells and intrathymic progenitors accounted for some patients' high TCRbeta diversity at day 60. One year after transplant, T-cell counts and diversity came mostly from newly produced T cells.

This rearrangement joins TRBV4-2 to TRBJ2-1; 8 nucleotides align to TRBD2. The source was PBMCs, collected before TCRalphabeta/CD19-depleted stem cell transplant. The TCR comes from a boy in the first two years of life with acute myeloid leukemia, due to receive a stem cell transplant. The CDR3 DNA follows: TGTGCCAGCAGAGGACTAGCTCCCTACAATGAGCAGTTCTTC. Its protein product is CASRGLAPYNEQFF.